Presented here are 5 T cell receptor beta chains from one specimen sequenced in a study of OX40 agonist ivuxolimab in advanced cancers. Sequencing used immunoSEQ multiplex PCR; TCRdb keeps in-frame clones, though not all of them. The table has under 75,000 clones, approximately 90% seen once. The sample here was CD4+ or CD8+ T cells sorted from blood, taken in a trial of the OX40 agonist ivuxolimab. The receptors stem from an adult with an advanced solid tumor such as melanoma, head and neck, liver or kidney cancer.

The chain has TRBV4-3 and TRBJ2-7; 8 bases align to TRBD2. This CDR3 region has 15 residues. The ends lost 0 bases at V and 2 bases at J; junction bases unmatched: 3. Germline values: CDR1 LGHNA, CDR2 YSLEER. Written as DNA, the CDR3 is TGCGCCAGCAGCCAAGAGCAGCGGGGGCCCTACGAGCAGTACTTC. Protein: CASSQEQRGPYEQYF.

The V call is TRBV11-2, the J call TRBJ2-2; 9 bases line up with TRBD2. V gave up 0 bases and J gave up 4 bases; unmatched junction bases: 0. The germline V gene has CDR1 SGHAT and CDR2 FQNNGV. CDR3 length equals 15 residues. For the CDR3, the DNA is TGTGCCAGCAGCTTAGAGACTAGCGGCACCGGGGAGCTGTTTTTT. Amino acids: CASSLETSGTGELFF.

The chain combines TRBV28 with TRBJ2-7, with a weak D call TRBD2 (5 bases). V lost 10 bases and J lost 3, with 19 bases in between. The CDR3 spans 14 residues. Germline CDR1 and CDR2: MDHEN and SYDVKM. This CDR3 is CATSTGSWSYEQYF. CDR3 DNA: TGTGCCACGTCTACGGGGTCCTGGAGCTACGAGCAGTACTTC.

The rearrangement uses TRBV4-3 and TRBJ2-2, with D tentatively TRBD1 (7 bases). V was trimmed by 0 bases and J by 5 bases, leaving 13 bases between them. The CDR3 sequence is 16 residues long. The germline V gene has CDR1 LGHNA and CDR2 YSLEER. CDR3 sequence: CASSQDFGGQTGELFF. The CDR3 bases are TGCGCCAGCAGCCAAGATTTCGGGGGACAGACCGGGGAGCTGTTTTTT.

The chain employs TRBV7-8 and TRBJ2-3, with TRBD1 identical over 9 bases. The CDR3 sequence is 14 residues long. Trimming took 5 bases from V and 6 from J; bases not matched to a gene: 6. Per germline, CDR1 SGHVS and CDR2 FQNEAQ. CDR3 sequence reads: CASSPGTGMDTQYF. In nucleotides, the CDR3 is TGTGCCAGCAGCCCCGGGACAGGGATGGATACGCAGTATTTT.